These 19 T cell receptor beta chains share one sample of origin, sequenced in a study of blood T cells in healthy people across ages. Through a sample-barcoded 5' primer and a J-beta primer mix, a second PCR was run for about 6 to 11 cycles. Each CDR3 protein gets one entry after TCRdb re-called the 5' RACE reads with MiXCR. The repertoire holds roughly 1,300,000 distinct CDR3 sequences, approximately 63% seen once, with more than 6% in the top ten. Sequences were obtained from blood. The receptors were sampled from a man younger than 30 in good health.

This chain connects TRBV5-5 to TRBJ2-6; D remains ambiguous. CDR3 length equals 14 residues. Trimming stripped 6 bases from V and 0 bases from J, with 7 bases between. Germline-derived CDR1 and CDR2 are SGHKS and YYEKEE (reference sequence). The CDR3 bases are TGTGCCAGCACGTGGAGCTCTGGGGCCAACGTCCTGACTTTC. Protein: CASTWSSGANVLTF.

Here the CDR3 DNA reads TGTGCCAGCAGCTTGATTGGGCGGACCCAGTACTTC. Protein: CASSLIGRTQYF. The chain links TRBV5-6 to TRBJ2-5; D gene ambiguous. The V end lost 1 base, the J end lost 7 bases, and 8 bases lay between the germline ends. The germline V gene encodes CDR1 SGHDT and CDR2 YYEEEE. This CDR3 is built from 12 residues.

The rearrangement links TRBV2 to TRBJ1-2; unclear D gene. The length of the CDR3 is 13 residues. Trimming shortened V by 5 bases and J by 0 bases, and 7 bases separated the two germline ends. Germline CDR1 is SNHLY and CDR2 is FYNNEI. CDR3 sequence: CASSTVSNYGYTF. CDR3 nucleotides: TGTGCCAGCAGTACCGTTTCTAACTATGGCTACACCTTC. The variable domain in full, with the rest retrieved from reference TRBV2 and TRBJ1-2, is EPEVTQTPSHQVTQMGQEVILRCVPISNHLYFYWYRQILGQKVEFLVSFYNNEISEKSEIFDDQFSVERPDGSNFTLKIRSTKLEDSAMYFCASSTVSNYGYTFGSGTRLTVV.

This clonotype showed up just a few times. The CDR3 sequence is CASSEVIGQGSNEQYF. The CDR3 DNA is TGTGCCAGCAGTGAAGTTATCGGACAGGGGAGTAACGAGCAGTACTTC. The rearrangement uses TRBV6-1 and TRBJ2-5; TRBD1 aligns across 9 bases. Matching the DNA end better, TRBJ2-7 makes the J call doubtful. Germline CDR1 is MNHNS and CDR2 is SASEGT. The CDR3 runs 16 residues.

The chain combines TRBV6-5 with TRBJ2-2; 10 nucleotides agree with TRBD2. Germline V CDR1 and CDR2: MNHEY, SVGAGI. The CDR3 has 16 amino acids. The ends lost 2 bases at V and 8 bases at J; junction bases unmatched: 8. The CDR3 reads CASSYALAGEGGELFF. The CDR3 DNA reads as TGTGCCAGCAGTTACGCTCTAGCGGGAGAGGGGGGGGAGCTGTTTTTT.

The rearrangement uses TRBV21-1 and TRBJ1-4. TRBV21-1 is deemed a pseudogene. This CDR3 contains 12 residues. The CDR3 DNA reads as TGTGCCAGCAGCAAACCTAATGAAAAACTGTTTTTT. Its protein is CASSKPNEKLFF.

The chain uses TRBV7-2 and TRBJ2-7; D possibly corresponds to TRBD1 (5 bases). Trimming took off 2 bases at V and 4 bases at J, with 15 bases between the two ends. CDR3 length: 15 residues. Germline CDR1 reads SGHTA; CDR2 reads FQGNSA. As DNA, the CDR3 is TGTGCCAGCAGCTTATTTCTAGGGGTCGGGTACGAGCAGTACTTC. Protein: CASSLFLGVGYEQYF.

CDR3 sequence (DNA): TGTGCCATCAGGGGTCCCGTAGGGGATACGCAGTATTTT. Translation gives CAIRGPVGDTQYF. The chain is built from TRBV10-3 and TRBJ2-3; D call uncertain. Germline V gene data show CDR1 as ENHRY and CDR2 as SYGVKD. CDR3 length equals 13 residues. Trimming took off 6 bases at V and 6 bases at J, with 13 bases between the two ends.

The chain combines TRBV7-2 with TRBJ1-2; D perhaps matches TRBD1 (6 bases). The ends were cut back, 2 bases at V and 5 bases at J, with 18 bases in the middle. This CDR3 region has 16 residues. In germline, CDR1 is SGHTA, CDR2 FQGNSA. The chain's CDR3 is CASSLLGGRKLYGYTF. The CDR3, as DNA: TGTGCCAGCAGCTTATTAGGGGGACGAAAATTATATGGCTACACCTTC.

The chain links TRBV2 to TRBJ2-3; TRBD2 matches at 9 bases. The length of the CDR3 is 13 residues. Trimming cost V 10 bases and J 9 bases; bases outside gene matches: 11. Germline V gene lookup returns CDR1 SNHLY and CDR2 FYNNEI. CDR3 sequence: CATCSGSGETQYF. DNA of the CDR3: TGTGCCACCTGTAGCGGGAGCGGGGAAACGCAGTATTTT.

This sequence joins TRBV5-1 and TRBJ2-3, with D unresolved. With 6 bases removed from V and 1 base from J, the gap between germline ends came to 12 bases. The CDR3 totals 14 residues. Germline V gives CDR1 SGHRS, CDR2 YFSETQ. The CDR3 region has the DNA TGCGCCAGCAACCCGGGCGTTGGCACAGATACGCAGTATTTT. Translation: CASNPGVGTDTQYF.

This clonotype appeared a few times. The chain carries TRBV20-1 and TRBJ2-7; TRBD2 matches at 10 bases. Germline V CDR1 and CDR2: DFQATT, SNEGSKA (reference sequence). The CDR3 runs 13 residues. CDR3 sequence: CRARSSGSSEQYF. CDR3 nucleotides: TGCAGGGCCCGTTCTAGCGGGAGTTCTGAGCAGTACTTC.

This sequence joins TRBV7-2 and TRBJ1-4, with 7 bases matching TRBD1. The germline CDR1 and CDR2 sequences are SGHTA and FQGNSA. This CDR3 region has 18 residues. The V segment lost 8 bases and the J segment 6 bases; nucleotides outside the gene matches: 21. The CDR3 loop reads CASGPLRGRGSLDEKLFF. CDR3 DNA sequence: TGTGCCAGCGGCCCTCTGAGGGGGCGAGGTTCCTTAGATGAAAAACTGTTTTTT.

This clonotype was recorded only once. This chain connects TRBV7-2 to TRBJ2-7; D not certain. Trimming stripped 6 bases from V and 6 bases from J, with 12 bases between. CDR1 and CDR2 (germline): SGHTA, FQGNSA. CDR3 length: 12 amino acids. The CDR3 here is CASSSEFCEQYF. CDR3 in DNA: TGTGCCAGCAGTTCGGAGTTCTGCGAGCAGTACTTC.

The chain links TRBV15 to TRBJ2-2; 8 positions agree with TRBD1. The CDR3 runs 14 residues. CDR1 is LNHNV and CDR2 is YYDKDF in the germline V gene (reference sequence). Trimming cost V 3 bases and J 9 bases; bases outside gene matches: 6. The CDR3 here is CATSRGTGFRELFF. CDR3 in DNA: TGTGCCACCAGCAGGGGGACAGGTTTTCGGGAGCTGTTTTTT.

The chain links TRBV29-1 to TRBJ2-1; D gene unclear. The J call may be incorrect, as the DNA end agrees better with TRBJ2-7. CDR3 size: 13 residues. CDR1 is SQVTM and CDR2 is ANQGSEA in the germline V gene. The CDR3 DNA is TGCAGCGTTGATGGGCTTCGCTACAATGAGCAGTACTTC. It encodes CSVDGLRYNEQYF.

This chain uses TRBV7-8 with TRBJ1-5, with TRBD1 as a possible D gene (6 bases). Trimming took off 3 bases at V and 7 bases at J, with 19 bases between the two ends. Germline CDR1 is SGHVS and CDR2 is FQNEAQ. This CDR3 is 16 amino acids long. The CDR3 region is CASSFEPTIRGQPQHF. CDR3 sequence (DNA): TGTGCCAGCAGCTTCGAACCCACGATCAGGGGCCAGCCCCAGCATTTT. Full variable domain (remainder filled in from reference TRBV7-8 and TRBJ1-5): GAGVSQSPRYKVAKRGQDVALRCDPISGHVSLFWYQQALGQGPEFLTYFQNEAQLDKSGLPSDRFFAERPEGSVSTLKIQRTQQEDSAVYLCASSFEPTIRGQPQHFGDGTRLSIL.

This clonotype was observed a handful of times. V usage is TRBV2 and J usage is TRBJ1-6; the D gene is possibly TRBD1 (5 bases). Germline CDR1 and CDR2: SNHLY and FYNNEI. Trimming removed 8 bases from V and 9 bases from J, with 14 bases in between. This CDR3 is built from 13 residues. CDR3: CASLRGPSSPLHF. The CDR3 DNA is TGTGCCAGCCTGCGGGGACCCTCTTCACCCCTCCACTTT.

V is TRBV7-9 and J is TRBJ2-7; TRBD1 matches 12 bases. The germline CDR1 and CDR2 sequences are SEHNR and FQNEAQ (reference sequence). V shed 4 bases, J shed 5 bases, and the junction held 9 bases outside the gene matches. The CDR3 loop spans 16 amino acids. The CDR3 bases are TGTGCCAGCAGCTCCGTGGGGGGGACAGGGGGCAACGAGCAGTACTTC. Translation gives CASSSVGGTGGNEQYF.